Shown below are 8 T cell receptor beta chains from a single sample sequenced in a study of B cell selection in AIRE deficiency. Sequenced by immunoSEQ multiplex PCR; TCRdb stores in-frame clones only, minus some. This table holds 20,000 to 30,000 clones, 95% to 97% found once. Conventional CD4 T cells were sorted as CD4+CD127+ cells. Sequenced material: conventional CD4+ T cells sorted from PBMCs. These receptor sequences come from a human donor with AIRE deficiency.

In DNA, the CDR3 is TGTGCCACCTGGGACAGTTCGTGGGAGCAGTACTTC. This sequence encodes CATWDSSWEQYF. The rearrangement uses TRBV28 and TRBJ2-7; 7 nucleotides agree with TRBD1. Germline-derived CDR1 and CDR2 are MDHEN and SYDVKM. This CDR3 is built from 12 residues. V shed 10 bases and J 7 bases; nucleotides not matched to a gene: 10.

A single count supports this clone. The rearrangement links TRBV2 to TRBJ2-3; D might be TRBD2 (5 bases). V was shortened by 6 bases and J by 2 bases, with 12 bases between the two germline ends. CDR3 length: 14 amino acids. Germline V lookup: CDR1 SNHLY, CDR2 FYNNEI. Here the CDR3 reads CASSRGLNTDTQYF. The CDR3 DNA is TGTGCCAGCAGCCGGGGTCTGAACACAGATACGCAGTATTTT.

This chain joins TRBV15 and TRBJ1-2; D is uncertain. The length of the CDR3 is 15 residues. Germline-derived CDR1 and CDR2 are LNHNV and YYDKDF (reference sequence). V shed 5 bases and J shed 0 bases, with 13 bases lying between them. CDR3 in DNA: TGTGCCACCAGCCGAGGTGCAGCAACTAACTATGGCTACACCTTC. Protein product: CATSRGAATNYGYTF.

This chain joins TRBV27 and TRBJ2-2, with D perhaps TRBD2 (6 bases). CDR1 is MNHEY, CDR2 SMNVEV, per germline (reference sequence). There are 15 residues in the CDR3. Trimming left V 1 base short and J 0 bases short, with 6 bases between. CDR3 in DNA: TGTGCCAGCAGTTTATGGGGGGCGAACACCGGGGAGCTGTTTTTT. Amino acids: CASSLWGANTGELFF.

This chain uses TRBV9 with TRBJ1-1, with unresolved D. Looked up from germline, CDR1 is SGDLS and CDR2 is YYNGEE. The CDR3 extends over 15 amino acids. Trimming cost V 4 bases and J 1 base, with 14 bases left between them. The DNA for the CDR3 is TGTGCCAGCAGCCCCAACCCCAGTGGGAACACTGAAGCTTTCTTT. Translation gives CASSPNPSGNTEAFF.

This chain connects TRBV29-1 to TRBJ2-5; D remains unclear. CDR1 SQVTM and CDR2 ANQGSEA come from the germline V gene. Deletions cut 0 bases from V and 4 bases from J, with 15 bases between. The CDR3 length is 15 residues. CDR3 sequence (DNA): TGCAGCGTTGAAGATCAGGAAGGGTGGGGAGAGACCCAGTACTTC. This gives the protein CSVEDQEGWGETQYF. Based on the CDR3 plus reference TRBV29-1 and TRBJ2-5, the full variable domain is SAVISQKPSRDICQRGTSLTIQCQVDSQVTMMFWYRQQPGQSLTLIATANQGSEATYESGFVIDKFPISRPNLTFSTLTVSNMSPEDSSIYLCSVEDQEGWGETQYFGPGTRLLVL.

This clone was detected once. This sequence joins TRBV2 and TRBJ2-3; a weak D match, TRBD2 (7 bases). V shed 7 bases and J shed 3 bases, with 14 bases lying between them. Germline V lookup: CDR1 SNHLY, CDR2 FYNNEI. This CDR3 is 14 amino acids long. The DNA for the CDR3 is TGTGCCAGCAAAGTAGGGGGGGGGACAGATACGCAGTATTTT. This encodes CASKVGGGTDTQYF. The variable domain in full, with the rest retrieved from reference TRBV2 and TRBJ2-3, is EPEVTQTPSHQVTQMGQEVILRCVPISNHLYFYWYRQILGQKVEFLVSFYNNEISEKSEIFDDQFSVERPDGSNFTLKIRSTKLEDSAMYFCASKVGGGTDTQYFGPGTRLTVL.

This clone was detected a few times. The rearrangement uses TRBV13 and TRBJ2-7; D is unclear. The CDR3 is 13 amino acids. Per the germline V gene, CDR1 is PRHDT and CDR2 is FYEKMQ (reference sequence). The V gene lost 2 bases and the J gene lost 5 bases, with 10 bases spanning the gap. CDR3 in DNA: TGTGCCAGCAGCTTAAAAATAGCCCACGAGCAGTACTTC. Translated: CASSLKIAHEQYF.